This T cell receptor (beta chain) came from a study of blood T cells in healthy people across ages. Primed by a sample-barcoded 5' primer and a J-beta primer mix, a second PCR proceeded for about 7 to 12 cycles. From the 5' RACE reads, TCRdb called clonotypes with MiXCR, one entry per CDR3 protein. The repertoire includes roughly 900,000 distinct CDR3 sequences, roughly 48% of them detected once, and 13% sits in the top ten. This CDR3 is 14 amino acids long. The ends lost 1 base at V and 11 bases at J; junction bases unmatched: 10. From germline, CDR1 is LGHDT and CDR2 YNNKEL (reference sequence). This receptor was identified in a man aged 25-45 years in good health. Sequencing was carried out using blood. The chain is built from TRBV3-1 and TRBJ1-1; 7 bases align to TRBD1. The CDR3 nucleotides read TGTGCCAGCAGCCAAGCCGCAGGGGGGTTGGTCGCTTTCTTT. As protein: CASSQAAGGLVAFF. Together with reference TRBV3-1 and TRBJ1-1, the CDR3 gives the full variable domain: DTAVSQTPKYLVTQMGNDKSIKCEQNLGHDTMYWYKQDSKKFLKIMFSYNNKELIINETVPNRFSPKSPDKAHLNLHINSLELGDSAVYFCASSQAAGGLVAFFGQGTRLTVV.